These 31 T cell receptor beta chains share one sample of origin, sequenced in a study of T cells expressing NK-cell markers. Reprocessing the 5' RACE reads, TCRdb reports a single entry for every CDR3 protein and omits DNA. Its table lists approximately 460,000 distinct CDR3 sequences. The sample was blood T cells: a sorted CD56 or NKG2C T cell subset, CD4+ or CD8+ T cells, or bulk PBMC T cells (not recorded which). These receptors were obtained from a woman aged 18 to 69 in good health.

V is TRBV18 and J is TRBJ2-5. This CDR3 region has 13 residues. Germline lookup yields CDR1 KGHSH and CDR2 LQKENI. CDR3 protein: CASSPSTGETQYF.

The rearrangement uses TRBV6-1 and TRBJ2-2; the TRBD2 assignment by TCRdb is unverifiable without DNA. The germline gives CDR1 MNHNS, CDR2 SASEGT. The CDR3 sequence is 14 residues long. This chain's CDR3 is CASRREVGTGELFF.

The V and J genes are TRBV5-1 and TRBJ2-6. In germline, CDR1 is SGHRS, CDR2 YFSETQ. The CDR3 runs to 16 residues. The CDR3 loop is CASSLPGLSGANVLTF.

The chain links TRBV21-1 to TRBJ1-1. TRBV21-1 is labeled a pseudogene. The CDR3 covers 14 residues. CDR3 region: CASSKAKGNTEAFF.

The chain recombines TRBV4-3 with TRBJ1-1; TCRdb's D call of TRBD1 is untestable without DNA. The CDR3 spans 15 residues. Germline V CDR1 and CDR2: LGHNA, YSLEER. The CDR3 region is CASGQGAMGNTEAFF.

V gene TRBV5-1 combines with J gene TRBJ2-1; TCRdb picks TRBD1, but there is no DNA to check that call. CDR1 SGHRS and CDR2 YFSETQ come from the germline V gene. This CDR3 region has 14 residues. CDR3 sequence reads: CASSFQGEYNEQFF.

The CDR3 is CASSPPQGYGYTF. This sequence joins TRBV18 and TRBJ1-2; TCRdb returns TRBD1, unconfirmable since there is no DNA. Germline values: CDR1 KGHSH, CDR2 LQKENI. CDR3 length: 13 amino acids.

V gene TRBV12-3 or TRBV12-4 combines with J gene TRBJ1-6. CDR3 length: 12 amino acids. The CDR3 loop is CASRGDRGPLHF.

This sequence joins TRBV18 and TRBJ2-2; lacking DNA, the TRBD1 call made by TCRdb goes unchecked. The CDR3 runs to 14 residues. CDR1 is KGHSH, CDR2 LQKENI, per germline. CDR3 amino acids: CASSSTGTTGELFF.

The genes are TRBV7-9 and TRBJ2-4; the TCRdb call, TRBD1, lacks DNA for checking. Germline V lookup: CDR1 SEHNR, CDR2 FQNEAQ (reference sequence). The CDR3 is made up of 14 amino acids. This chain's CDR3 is CASSSDRGPDIQYF.

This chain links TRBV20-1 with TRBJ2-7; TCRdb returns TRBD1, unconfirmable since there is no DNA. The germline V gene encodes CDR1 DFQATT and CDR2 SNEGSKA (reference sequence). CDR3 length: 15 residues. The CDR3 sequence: CSAEELGTGAYEQYF.

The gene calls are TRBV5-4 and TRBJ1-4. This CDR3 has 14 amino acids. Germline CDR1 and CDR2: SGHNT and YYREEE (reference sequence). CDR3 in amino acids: CASSLASKNEKLFF. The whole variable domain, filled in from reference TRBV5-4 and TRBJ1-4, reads ETGVTQSPTHLIKTRGQQVTLRCSSQSGHNTVSWYQQALGQGPQFIFQYYREEENGRGNFPPRFSGLQFPNYSSELNVNALELDDSALYLCASSLASKNEKLFFGSGTQLSVL.

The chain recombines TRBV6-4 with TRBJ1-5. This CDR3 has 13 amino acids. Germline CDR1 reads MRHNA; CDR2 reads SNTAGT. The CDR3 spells CASSESVGQPQHF.

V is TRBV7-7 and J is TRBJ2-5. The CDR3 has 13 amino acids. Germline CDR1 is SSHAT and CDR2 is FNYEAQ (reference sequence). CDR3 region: CASSLEFGETQYF.

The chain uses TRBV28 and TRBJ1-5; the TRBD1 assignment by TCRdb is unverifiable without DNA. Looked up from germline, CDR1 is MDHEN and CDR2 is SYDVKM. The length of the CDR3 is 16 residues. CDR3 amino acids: CASSTTGAFSNQPQHF.

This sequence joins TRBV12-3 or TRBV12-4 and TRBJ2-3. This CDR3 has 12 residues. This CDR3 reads CASSQNKDTQYF.

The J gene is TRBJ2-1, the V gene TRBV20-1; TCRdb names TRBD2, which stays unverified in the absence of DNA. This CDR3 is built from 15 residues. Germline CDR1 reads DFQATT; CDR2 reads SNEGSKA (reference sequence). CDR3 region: CSAREASGTHNEQFF.

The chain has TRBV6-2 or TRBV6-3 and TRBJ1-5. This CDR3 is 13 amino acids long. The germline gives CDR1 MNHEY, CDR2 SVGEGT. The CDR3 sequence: CASGSGRLQPQHF.

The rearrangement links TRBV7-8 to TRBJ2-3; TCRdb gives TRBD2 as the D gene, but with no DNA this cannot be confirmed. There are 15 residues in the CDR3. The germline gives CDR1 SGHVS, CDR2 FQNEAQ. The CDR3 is CASLRASEMEDTQYF.

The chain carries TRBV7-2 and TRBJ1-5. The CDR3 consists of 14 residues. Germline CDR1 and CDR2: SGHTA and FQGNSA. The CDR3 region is CASSLAGRYQPQHF.

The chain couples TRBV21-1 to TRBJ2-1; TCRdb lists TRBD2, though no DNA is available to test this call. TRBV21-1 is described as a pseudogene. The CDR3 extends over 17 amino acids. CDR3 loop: CASSMDPDSGRLGEQFF.

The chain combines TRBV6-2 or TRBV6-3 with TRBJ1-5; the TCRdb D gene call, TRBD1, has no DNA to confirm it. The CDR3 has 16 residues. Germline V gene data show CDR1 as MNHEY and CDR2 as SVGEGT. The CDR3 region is CASSYRGAHPNQPQHF.

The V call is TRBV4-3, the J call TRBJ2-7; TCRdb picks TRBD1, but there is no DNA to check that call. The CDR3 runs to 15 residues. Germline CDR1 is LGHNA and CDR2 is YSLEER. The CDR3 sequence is CASSQGQGWSHEQYF.

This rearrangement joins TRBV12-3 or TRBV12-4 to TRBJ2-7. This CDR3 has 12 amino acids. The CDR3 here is CASSDLAYEQYF.

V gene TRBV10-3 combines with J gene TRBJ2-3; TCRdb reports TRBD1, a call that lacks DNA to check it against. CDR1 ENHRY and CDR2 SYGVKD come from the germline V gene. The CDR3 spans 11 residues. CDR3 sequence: CAISEGESQYF.

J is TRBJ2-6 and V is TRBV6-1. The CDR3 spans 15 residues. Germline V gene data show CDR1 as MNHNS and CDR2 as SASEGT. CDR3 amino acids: CASSPTSSGANVLTF.

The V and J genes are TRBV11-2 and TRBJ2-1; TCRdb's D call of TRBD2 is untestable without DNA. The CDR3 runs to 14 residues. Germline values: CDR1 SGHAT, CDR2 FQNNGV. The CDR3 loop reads CASSPGVAGDEQFF.

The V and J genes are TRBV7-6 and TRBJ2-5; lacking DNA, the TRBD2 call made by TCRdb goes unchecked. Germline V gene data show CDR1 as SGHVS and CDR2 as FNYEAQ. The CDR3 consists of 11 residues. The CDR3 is CASGAEETQYF.

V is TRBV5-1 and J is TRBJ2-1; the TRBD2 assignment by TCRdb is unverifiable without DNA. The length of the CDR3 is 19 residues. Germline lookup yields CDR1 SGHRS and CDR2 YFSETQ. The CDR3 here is CASSLPTSGRSSSYNEQFF.

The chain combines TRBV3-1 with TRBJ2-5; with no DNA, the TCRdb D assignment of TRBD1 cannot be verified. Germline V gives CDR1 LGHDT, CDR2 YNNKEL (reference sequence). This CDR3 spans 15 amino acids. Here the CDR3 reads CASSQARGQGETQYF.

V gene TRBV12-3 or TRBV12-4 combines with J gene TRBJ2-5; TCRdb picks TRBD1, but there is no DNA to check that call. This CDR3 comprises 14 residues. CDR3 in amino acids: CASRPGASGETQYF.